The 28 T cell receptor beta chains below were found in one sample sequenced in a study of monozygotic twins with inflammatory bowel disease. From its re-call of the 5' RACE reads, TCRdb lists each CDR3 protein once, without DNA. This sample contains about 350,000 distinct CDR3 sequences. The sequenced sample consisted of blood. The receptors originated from a human donor with ulcerative colitis or Crohn's disease, or a healthy co-twin of an affected twin (not recorded which).

V gene TRBV20-1 combines with J gene TRBJ2-1; the D call from TCRdb, TRBD2, cannot be confirmed without DNA. The CDR3 is 17 residues long. The germline V gene encodes CDR1 DFQATT and CDR2 SNEGSKA (reference sequence). CDR3 sequence reads: CSARETSGSTAYNEQFF.

The chain employs TRBV19 and TRBJ1-1. Germline V CDR1 and CDR2: LNHDA, SQIVND (reference sequence). This CDR3 region has 14 residues. The CDR3 here is CASSMDLWGTEAFF. The full variable domain, in which reference TRBV19 and TRBJ1-1 provide the parts outside the CDR3, is DGGITQSPKYLFRKEGQNVTLSCEQNLNHDAMYWYRQDPGQGLRLIYYSQIVNDFQKGDIAEGYSVSREKKESFPLTVTSAQKNPTAFYLCASSMDLWGTEAFFGQGTRLTVV.

The rearrangement uses TRBV12-3 or TRBV12-4 and TRBJ1-1; there is no DNA to check the TCRdb D call of TRBD1. The CDR3 contains 15 residues. The CDR3 sequence is CASRYTGGVGTEAFF.

The chain carries TRBV19 and TRBJ2-2; TCRdb returns TRBD1, unconfirmable since there is no DNA. CDR1 and CDR2 (germline): LNHDA, SQIVND (reference sequence). This CDR3 has 13 amino acids. CDR3 amino acids: CASSPLTTGELFF.

The J gene is TRBJ2-5, the V gene TRBV28; TCRdb calls TRBD2, which cannot be checked without DNA. The CDR3 runs to 16 residues. Germline V gives CDR1 MDHEN, CDR2 SYDVKM. CDR3 residues: CASSLIRLERRETQYF.

The chain is built from TRBV5-6 and TRBJ2-3; TCRdb selects TRBD2, and the lack of DNA leaves this call unchecked. CDR3 size: 15 residues. Germline V lookup: CDR1 SGHDT, CDR2 YYEEEE. The CDR3 spells CASSLKGQLPDTQYF. Variable domain in full (rest from reference TRBV5-6 and TRBJ2-3): DAGVTQSPTHLIKTRGQQVTLRCSPKSGHDTVSWYQQALGQGPQFIFQYYEEEERQRGNFPDRFSGHQFPNYSSELNVNALLLGDSALYLCASSLKGQLPDTQYFGPGTRLTVL.

This chain joins TRBV30 and TRBJ1-2; TCRdb designates TRBD1, a call that cannot be tested without DNA. Germline V gives CDR1 GTSNPN, CDR2 SVGIG (reference sequence). CDR3 length equals 15 residues. The CDR3 region is CAWSFRDRSGYGYTF.

J is TRBJ1-1 and V is TRBV11-2; the TCRdb call, TRBD1, lacks DNA for checking. Per germline, CDR1 SGHAT and CDR2 FQNNGV. This CDR3 region has 14 residues. The CDR3 sequence: CASSPYRVGTEAFF. The entire variable domain, with the rest obtained from reference TRBV11-2 and TRBJ1-1, is as follows: EAGVAQSPRYKIIEKRQSVAFWCNPISGHATLYWYQQILGQGPKLLIQFQNNGVVDDSQLPKDRFSAERLKGVDSTLKIQPAKLEDSAVYLCASSPYRVGTEAFFGQGTRLTVV.

The rearrangement joins TRBV7-8 to TRBJ2-7; the TCRdb call, TRBD2, lacks DNA for checking. The CDR3 consists of 16 residues. CDR1 is SGHVS, CDR2 FQNEAQ, per germline. CDR3 loop: CASSLARIAGLYEQYF.

The chain links TRBV19 to TRBJ2-4; TCRdb's D call, TRBD1, is unchecked because there is no DNA. The CDR3 is made up of 14 amino acids. CDR1 and CDR2 (germline): LNHDA, SQIVND (reference sequence). The CDR3 protein is CASSGTTRSGIQYF.

The chain combines TRBV20-1 with TRBJ2-1; the TCRdb call, TRBD2, lacks DNA for checking. Germline lookup yields CDR1 DFQATT and CDR2 SNEGSKA (reference sequence). This CDR3 contains 13 residues. CDR3 residues: CSPLTSGLDEQFF.

The J gene is TRBJ2-7, the V gene TRBV7-2; as DNA is missing, the TRBD1 call by TCRdb cannot be tested. CDR3 length: 15 residues. In germline, CDR1 is SGHTA, CDR2 FQGNSA. The CDR3: CASSPGRQFSYEQYF.

The chain employs TRBV9 and TRBJ1-1; TCRdb calls TRBD1, which cannot be checked without DNA. Germline-derived CDR1 and CDR2 are SGDLS and YYNGEE. The CDR3 has 14 residues. CDR3 protein: CASSVGPRADAAFF.

The rearrangement links TRBV20-1 to TRBJ2-7; TCRdb's D gene call, TRBD1, goes unchecked for lack of DNA. This CDR3 spans 14 amino acids. Germline lookup yields CDR1 DFQATT and CDR2 SNEGSKA (reference sequence). CDR3 residues: CSASKDRSPYEQYF.

CDR3 loop: CASSQEGGYNNEQFF. The V and J genes are TRBV4-2 and TRBJ2-1. CDR3 size: 15 residues. Germline assignment: CDR1 LGHNA and CDR2 YNFKEQ.

This sequence joins TRBV5-1 and TRBJ2-4; the TCRdb D gene call, TRBD1, has no DNA to confirm it. Germline V CDR1 and CDR2: SGHRS, YFSETQ. The CDR3 length is 14 residues. The CDR3 protein is CASRLQGLGDIQYF.

The rearrangement joins TRBV19 to TRBJ2-1; TCRdb lists TRBD1, though no DNA is available to test this call. CDR1 is LNHDA and CDR2 is SQIVND in the germline V gene (reference sequence). CDR3 length: 13 amino acids. The CDR3 loop reads CASSNLGGNEQFF. The variable domain in full, completed from reference TRBV19 and TRBJ2-1, reads DGGITQSPKYLFRKEGQNVTLSCEQNLNHDAMYWYRQDPGQGLRLIYYSQIVNDFQKGDIAEGYSVSREKKESFPLTVTSAQKNPTAFYLCASSNLGGNEQFFGPGTRLTVL.

This rearrangement joins TRBV11-2 to TRBJ2-3. This CDR3 has 14 residues. Germline V gene data show CDR1 as SGHAT and CDR2 as FQNNGV. The CDR3 loop is CASSLRLAADTQYF.

The chain combines TRBV4-1 with TRBJ1-1. The germline gives CDR1 MGHRA, CDR2 YSYEKL. The CDR3 totals 17 residues. CDR3 sequence: CASSQEARRTMNTEAFF.

This rearrangement joins TRBV20-1 to TRBJ1-5; with no DNA, the TCRdb D assignment of TRBD1 cannot be verified. Germline CDR1 and CDR2: DFQATT and SNEGSKA (reference sequence). The CDR3 consists of 13 residues. Here the CDR3 reads CSASTGSNQPQRF.

The chain couples TRBV3-1 to TRBJ1-3; the D gene TCRdb calls, TRBD1, cannot be checked with no DNA. This CDR3 contains 15 residues. Germline V gene lookup returns CDR1 LGHDT and CDR2 YNNKEL (reference sequence). The CDR3 sequence is CASSQPDRGGNTIYF.

The chain is built from TRBV6-5 and TRBJ1-2; no DNA is available, so the TRBD1 call from TCRdb remains unchecked. The CDR3 runs 14 residues. The germline V gene has CDR1 MNHEY and CDR2 SVGAGI. CDR3 region: CASSYSRTGSGYTF.

The chain couples TRBV20-1 to TRBJ1-3; TCRdb's D call, TRBD1, is unchecked because there is no DNA. Germline values: CDR1 DFQATT, CDR2 SNEGSKA (reference sequence). CDR3 length: 14 residues. The CDR3 loop is CSARDGRSGDTIYF.

The chain joins TRBV27 to TRBJ1-2; TCRdb indicates TRBD1, and absent DNA this call remains unverified. Germline V CDR1 and CDR2: MNHEY, SMNVEV (reference sequence). The CDR3 spans 13 residues. CDR3: CASSPTQGYGYTF.

The rearrangement links TRBV3-1 to TRBJ1-2; there is no DNA to check the TCRdb D call of TRBD1. The CDR3 has 15 amino acids. Looked up from germline, CDR1 is LGHDT and CDR2 is YNNKEL (reference sequence). The CDR3 region is CASSGDRLSNYGYTF. Combining the CDR3 with reference TRBV3-1 and TRBJ1-2 gives the whole variable domain DTAVSQTPKYLVTQMGNDKSIKCEQNLGHDTMYWYKQDSKKFLKIMFSYNNKELIINETVPNRFSPKSPDKAHLNLHINSLELGDSAVYFCASSGDRLSNYGYTFGSGTRLTVV.

This sequence joins TRBV20-1 and TRBJ2-3; as DNA is missing, the TRBD1 call by TCRdb cannot be tested. CDR3 length: 17 residues. The V gene's germline CDR1 is DFQATT and CDR2 SNEGSKA (reference sequence). CDR3 sequence: CSARDQAGAKSTDTQYF.

CDR3 sequence reads: CASSLGLPLAGNEQFF. The chain recombines TRBV5-1 with TRBJ2-1; the D call of TRBD2 rests on TCRdb alone, since no DNA is present to check it. This CDR3 region has 16 residues. CDR1 is SGHRS and CDR2 is YFSETQ in the germline V gene.

V usage is TRBV20-1 and J usage is TRBJ2-1; the TCRdb D gene call, TRBD1, has no DNA to confirm it. Per the germline V gene, CDR1 is DFQATT and CDR2 is SNEGSKA (reference sequence). This CDR3 region has 15 residues. The chain's CDR3 is CSASDLAGDYNEQFF.